This T cell receptor (beta chain) derives from a study of graft-versus-host responses after intestinal transplantation. Study-level information: Anti-thymocyte globulin induction, then tacrolimus and steroids for about three years, went to all recipients.

A remark on this clone: The antigen is not known.

Study-level findings and limits: High graft-versus-host to host-versus-graft clonal ratios were found in allografts of patients who had graft-donor T cell macrochimerism.

Profiling relied on immunoSEQ multiplex PCR, and the TCRdb table lists in-frame clones only, not all of them. The sample yields tens of thousands of clones, about 95% seen once. This specimen consisted of unstimulated CD8+ T cells sorted from spleen or lymph node cells, obtained before transplant. The receptor was isolated from a human donor who was the organ donor for an intestinal transplant.

The CDR3 nucleotides are TGTGCCAGCAGTTACGGGACTTCTTTTAACACTGAAGCTTTCTTT. This gives the protein CASSYGTSFNTEAFF. V is TRBV6-5 and J is TRBJ1-1; weak D call: TRBD1 (5 bases). The CDR3 covers 15 residues. Germline loops: CDR1 MNHEY, CDR2 SVGAGI. V gave up 2 bases and J gave up 2 bases, with 12 bases separating them.